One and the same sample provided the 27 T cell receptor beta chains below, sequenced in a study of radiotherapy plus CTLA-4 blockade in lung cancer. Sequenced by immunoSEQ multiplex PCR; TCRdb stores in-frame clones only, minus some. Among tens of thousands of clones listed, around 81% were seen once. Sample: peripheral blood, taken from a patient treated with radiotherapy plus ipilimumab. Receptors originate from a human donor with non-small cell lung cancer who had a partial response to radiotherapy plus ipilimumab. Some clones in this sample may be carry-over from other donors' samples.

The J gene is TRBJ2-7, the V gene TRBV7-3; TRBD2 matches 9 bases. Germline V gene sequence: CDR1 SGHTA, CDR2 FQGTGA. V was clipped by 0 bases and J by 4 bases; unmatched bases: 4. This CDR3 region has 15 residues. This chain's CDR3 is CASSLTGTSFYEQYF. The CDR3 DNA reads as TGTGCCAGCAGCTTAACAGGGACTAGCTTTTACGAGCAGTACTTC.

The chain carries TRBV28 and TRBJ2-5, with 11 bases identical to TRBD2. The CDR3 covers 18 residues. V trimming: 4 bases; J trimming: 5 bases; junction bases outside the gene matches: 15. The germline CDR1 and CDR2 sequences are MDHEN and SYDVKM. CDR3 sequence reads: CASSSSTSGRGPQETQYF. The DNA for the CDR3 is TGTGCCAGCAGTTCGTCTACTAGCGGGAGAGGCCCGCAGGAGACCCAGTACTTC.

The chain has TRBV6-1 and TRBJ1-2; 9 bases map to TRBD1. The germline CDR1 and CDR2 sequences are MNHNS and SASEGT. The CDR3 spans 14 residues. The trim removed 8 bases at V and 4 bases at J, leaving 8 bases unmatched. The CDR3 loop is CASQSGTGTYGYTF. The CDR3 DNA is TGTGCCAGCCAGTCGGGGACAGGGACCTATGGCTACACCTTC.

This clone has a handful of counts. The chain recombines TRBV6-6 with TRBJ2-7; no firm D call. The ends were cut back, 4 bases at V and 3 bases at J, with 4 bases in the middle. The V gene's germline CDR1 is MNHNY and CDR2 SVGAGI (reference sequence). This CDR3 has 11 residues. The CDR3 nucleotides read TGTGCCAGCAGTTTCAACTACGAGCAGTACTTC. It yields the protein CASSFNYEQYF.

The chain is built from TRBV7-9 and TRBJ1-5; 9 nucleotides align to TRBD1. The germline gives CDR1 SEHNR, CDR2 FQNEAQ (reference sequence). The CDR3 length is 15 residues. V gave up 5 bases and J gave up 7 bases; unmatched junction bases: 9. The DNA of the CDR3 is TGTGCCAGCAGCCAGGACAGGGGCGGGCGACAGCCCCAGCATTTT. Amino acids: CASSQDRGGRQPQHF.

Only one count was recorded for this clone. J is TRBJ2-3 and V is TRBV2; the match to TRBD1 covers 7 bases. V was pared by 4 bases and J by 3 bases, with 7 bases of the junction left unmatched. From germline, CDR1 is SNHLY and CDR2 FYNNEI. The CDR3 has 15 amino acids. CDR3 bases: TGTGCCAGCAGTGTTCTAGGGGGCGCGACAGATACGCAGTATTTT. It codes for CASSVLGGATDTQYF.

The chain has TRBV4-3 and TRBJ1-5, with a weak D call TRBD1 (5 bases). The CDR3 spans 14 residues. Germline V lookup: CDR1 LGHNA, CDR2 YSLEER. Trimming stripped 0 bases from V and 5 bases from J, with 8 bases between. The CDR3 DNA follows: TGCGCCAGCAGCCAAGATGGGGGGGATCAGCCCCAGCATTTT. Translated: CASSQDGGDQPQHF.

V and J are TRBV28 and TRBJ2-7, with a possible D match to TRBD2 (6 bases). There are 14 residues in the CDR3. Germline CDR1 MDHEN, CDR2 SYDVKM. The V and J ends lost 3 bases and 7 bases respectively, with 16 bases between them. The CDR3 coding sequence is TGTGCCAGCAGTTTCGAAGGAGGGGCCTTGGAGCAGTACTTC. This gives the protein CASSFEGGALEQYF.

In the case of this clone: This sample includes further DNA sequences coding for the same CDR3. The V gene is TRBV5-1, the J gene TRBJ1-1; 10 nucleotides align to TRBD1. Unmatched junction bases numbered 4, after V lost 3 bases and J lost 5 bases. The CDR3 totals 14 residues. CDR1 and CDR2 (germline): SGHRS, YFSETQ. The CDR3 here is CASSSTGGGTEAFF. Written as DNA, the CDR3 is TGCGCCAGCAGCTCGACAGGGGGCGGAACTGAAGCTTTCTTT.

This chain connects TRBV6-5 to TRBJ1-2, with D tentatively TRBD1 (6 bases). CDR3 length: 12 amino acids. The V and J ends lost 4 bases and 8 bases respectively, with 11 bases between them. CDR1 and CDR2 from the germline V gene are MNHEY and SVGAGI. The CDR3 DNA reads TGTGCCAGCAGTTCCCGTACAGGGGGCTACACCTTC. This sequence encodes CASSSRTGGYTF.

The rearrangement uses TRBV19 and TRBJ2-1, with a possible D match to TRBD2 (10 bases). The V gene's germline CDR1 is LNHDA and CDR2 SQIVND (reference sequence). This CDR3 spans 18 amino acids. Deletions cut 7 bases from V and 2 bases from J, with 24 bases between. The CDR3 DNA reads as TGTGCCAGTAAGGGACAGGGAGTAGCGGGGGGCGCCTACAATGAGCAGTTCTTC. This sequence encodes CASKGQGVAGGAYNEQFF.

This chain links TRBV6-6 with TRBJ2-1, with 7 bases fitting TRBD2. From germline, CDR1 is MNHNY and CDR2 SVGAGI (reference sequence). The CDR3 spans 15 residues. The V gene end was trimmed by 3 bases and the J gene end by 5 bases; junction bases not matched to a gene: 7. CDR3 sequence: CASSYGRRGNNEQFF. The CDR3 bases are TGTGCCAGCAGTTATGGGAGGCGGGGGAACAATGAGCAGTTCTTC.

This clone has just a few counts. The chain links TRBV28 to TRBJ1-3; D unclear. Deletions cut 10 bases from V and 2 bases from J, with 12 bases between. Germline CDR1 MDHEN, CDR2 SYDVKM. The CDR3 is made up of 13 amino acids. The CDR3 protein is CATHTNPGNTIYF. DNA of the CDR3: TGTGCCACTCATACTAACCCTGGAAACACCATATATTTT.

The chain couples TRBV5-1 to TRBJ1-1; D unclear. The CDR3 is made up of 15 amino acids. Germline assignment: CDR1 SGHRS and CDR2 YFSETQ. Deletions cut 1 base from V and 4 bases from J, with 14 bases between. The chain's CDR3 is CASSLSQRRVTEAFF. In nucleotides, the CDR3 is TGCGCCAGCAGCTTGAGCCAAAGAAGAGTCACTGAAGCTTTCTTT.

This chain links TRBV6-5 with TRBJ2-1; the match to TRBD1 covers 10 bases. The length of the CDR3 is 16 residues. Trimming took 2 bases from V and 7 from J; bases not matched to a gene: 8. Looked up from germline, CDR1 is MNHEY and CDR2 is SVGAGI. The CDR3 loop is CASSYLTGGKRNEQFF. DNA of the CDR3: TGTGCCAGCAGTTACCTGACAGGGGGCAAGAGAAATGAGCAGTTCTTC.

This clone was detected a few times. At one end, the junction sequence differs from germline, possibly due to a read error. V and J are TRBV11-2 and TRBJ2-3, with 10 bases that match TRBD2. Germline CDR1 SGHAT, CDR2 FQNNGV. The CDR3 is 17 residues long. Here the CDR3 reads CASSFLPAGGRSDTQYF. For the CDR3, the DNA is TGTGCCAGCAGCTTCCTACCAGCGGGGGGGCGTTCAGACACGCAGTATTTT.

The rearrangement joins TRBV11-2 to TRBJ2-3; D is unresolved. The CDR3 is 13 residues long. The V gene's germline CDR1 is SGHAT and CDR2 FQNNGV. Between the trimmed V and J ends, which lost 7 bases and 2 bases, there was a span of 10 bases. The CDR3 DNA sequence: TGTGCCAGCAAACTCCCCACCACAGATACGCAGTATTTT. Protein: CASKLPTTDTQYF.

CDR3 amino acids: CASSPLGSGGPYEQYF. The CDR3, as DNA: TGTGCCAGCAGCCCCCTGGGAAGCGGGGGCCCCTACGAGCAGTACTTC. The chain couples TRBV11-2 to TRBJ2-7; TRBD2 matches 8 bases. The V gene end was trimmed by 5 bases and the J gene end by 2 bases; junction bases not matched to a gene: 11. The CDR3 loop spans 16 amino acids. Germline assignment: CDR1 SGHAT and CDR2 FQNNGV.

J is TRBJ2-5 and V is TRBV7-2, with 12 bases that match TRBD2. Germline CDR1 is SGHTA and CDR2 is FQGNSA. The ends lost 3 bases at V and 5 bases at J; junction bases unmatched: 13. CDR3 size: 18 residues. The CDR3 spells CASSLASGGAPGDETQYF. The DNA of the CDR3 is TGTGCCAGCAGCTTGGCTAGCGGGGGGGCTCCCGGAGATGAGACCCAGTACTTC.

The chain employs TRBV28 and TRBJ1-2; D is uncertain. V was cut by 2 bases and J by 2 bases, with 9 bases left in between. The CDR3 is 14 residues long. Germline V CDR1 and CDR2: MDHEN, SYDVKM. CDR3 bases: TGTGCCAGCAGTTTAAGGCAGGCGAACTATGGCTACACCTTC. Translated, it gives CASSLRQANYGYTF.

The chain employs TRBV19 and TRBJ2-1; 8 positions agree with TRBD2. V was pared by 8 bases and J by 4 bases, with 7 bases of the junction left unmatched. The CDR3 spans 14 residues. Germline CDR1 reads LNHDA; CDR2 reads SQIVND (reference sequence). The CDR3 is CASHERGQYNEQFF. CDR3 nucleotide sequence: TGTGCCAGTCATGAGCGGGGGCAATACAATGAGCAGTTCTTC.

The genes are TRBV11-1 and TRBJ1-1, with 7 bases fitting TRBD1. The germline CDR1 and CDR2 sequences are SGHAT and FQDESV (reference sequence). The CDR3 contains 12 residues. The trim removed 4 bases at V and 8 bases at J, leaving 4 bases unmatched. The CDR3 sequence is CASSYDRAEAFF. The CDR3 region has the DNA TGTGCCAGCAGCTACGACAGGGCAGAAGCTTTCTTT.

The CDR3: CARTEEMGGNTDTQYF. CDR3 nucleotides: TGTGCCCGAACCGAGGAGATGGGCGGGAACACAGATACGCAGTATTTT. The V and J genes are TRBV2 and TRBJ2-3; D perhaps matches TRBD2 (6 bases). Trimming took off 11 bases at V and 2 bases at J, with 23 bases between the two ends. The germline V gene has CDR1 SNHLY and CDR2 FYNNEI. CDR3 length equals 16 residues.

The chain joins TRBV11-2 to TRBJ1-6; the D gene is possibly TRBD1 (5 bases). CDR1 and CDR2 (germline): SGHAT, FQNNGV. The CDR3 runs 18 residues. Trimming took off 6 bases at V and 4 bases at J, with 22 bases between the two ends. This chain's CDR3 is CASRKVGETLGYNSPLHF. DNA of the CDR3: TGTGCCAGCAGAAAGGTAGGGGAAACTCTGGGGTATAATTCACCCCTCCACTTT. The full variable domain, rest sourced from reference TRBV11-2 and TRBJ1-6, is EAGVAQSPRYKIIEKRQSVAFWCNPISGHATLYWYQQILGQGPKLLIQFQNNGVVDDSQLPKDRFSAERLKGVDSTLKIQPAKLEDSAVYLCASRKVGETLGYNSPLHFGNGTRLTVT.

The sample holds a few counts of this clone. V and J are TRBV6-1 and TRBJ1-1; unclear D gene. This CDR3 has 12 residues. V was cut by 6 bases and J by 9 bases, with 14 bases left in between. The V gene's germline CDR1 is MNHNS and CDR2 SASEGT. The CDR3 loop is CASRPQQRKAFF. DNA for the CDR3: TGTGCCAGCAGGCCCCAGCAGCGGAAAGCTTTCTTT.

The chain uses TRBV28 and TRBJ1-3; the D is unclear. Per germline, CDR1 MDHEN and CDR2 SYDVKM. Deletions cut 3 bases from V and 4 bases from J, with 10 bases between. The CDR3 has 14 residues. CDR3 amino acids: CASSLAGTGNTIYF. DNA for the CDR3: TGTGCCAGCAGTTTGGCAGGCACAGGAAACACCATATATTTT. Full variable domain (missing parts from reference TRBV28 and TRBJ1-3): DVKVTQSSRYLVKRTGEKVFLECVQDMDHENMFWYRQDPGLGLRLIYFSYDVKMKEKGDIPEGYSVSREKKERFSLILESASTNQTSMYLCASSLAGTGNTIYFGEGSWLTVV.

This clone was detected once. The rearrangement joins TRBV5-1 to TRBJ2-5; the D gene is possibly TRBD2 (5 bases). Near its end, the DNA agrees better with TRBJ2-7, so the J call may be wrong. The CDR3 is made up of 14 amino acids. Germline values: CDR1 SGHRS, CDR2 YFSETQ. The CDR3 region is CASSFGGPTYEQYF. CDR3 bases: TGCGCCAGCAGCTTCGGCGGGCCGACCTACGAGCAGTACTTC.